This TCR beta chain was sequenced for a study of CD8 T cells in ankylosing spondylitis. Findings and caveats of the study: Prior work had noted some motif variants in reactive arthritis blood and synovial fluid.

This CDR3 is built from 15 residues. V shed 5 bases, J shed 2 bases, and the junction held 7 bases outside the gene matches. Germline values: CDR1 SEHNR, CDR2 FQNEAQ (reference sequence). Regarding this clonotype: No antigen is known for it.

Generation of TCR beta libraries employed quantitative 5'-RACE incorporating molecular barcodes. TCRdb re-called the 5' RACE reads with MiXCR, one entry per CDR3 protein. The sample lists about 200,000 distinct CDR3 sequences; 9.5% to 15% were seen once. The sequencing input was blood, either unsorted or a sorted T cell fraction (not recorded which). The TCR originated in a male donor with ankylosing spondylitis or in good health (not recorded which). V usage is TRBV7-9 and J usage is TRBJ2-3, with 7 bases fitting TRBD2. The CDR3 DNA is TGTGCCAGCAGCGGAGAGCGGGACCTCACAGATACGCAGTATTTT. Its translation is CASSGERDLTDTQYF.